These T cell receptor beta chains were read from a single sample in a study of identical twins. TCRdb independently ran MiXCR on the 5' RACE reads; one entry per CDR3 protein. The data contain 200,000 to 300,000 distinct CDR3 sequences, about 13% of them singletons. The same data also contributed to another study, on yellow fever vaccine responses in identical twins.

The sequencing sample was made of memory (CD45RO+) T cells sorted from blood. These receptors were obtained from a woman between 18 and 29 years old in good health. CDR3s include the opening cysteine and the closing phenylalanine or tryptophan. D genes are given only for firm matches. Where a row states a size, it is once, few, many or the class of an expanded clone; other rows omit it.

>TRBD1|NA|TRBJ2-3|TRBV4-3
CASSQDLGQGVADTQYF
TGCGCCAGCAGCCAAGATCTTGGACAGGGGGTCGCAGATACGCAGTATTTT
>NA|NA|TRBJ2-2|TRBV7-3
CASSSWQGKTGELFF
TGTGCCAGCAGCTCCTGGCAGGGGAAAACCGGGGAGCTGTTTTTT
>NA|many|TRBJ2-4|TRBV24-1
CATSRSVGIQYF
TGTGCCACCAGCAGGAGTGTGGGCATTCAGTACTTC
>NA|few|TRBJ2-3|TRBV10-1
CASSESLPSSAYTDTQYF
TGCGCCAGCAGTGAGTCTCTACCTAGTTCAGCCTACACAGATACGCAGTATTTT
>NA|few|TRBJ2-2|TRBV12-3/TRBV12-4
CASLSARELFF
TGTGCCAGCCTTTCCGCCCGGGAGCTGTTTTTT
>TRBD2|NA|TRBJ2-7|TRBV20-1
CSAEGLAQGSYEQYF
TGCAGTGCCGAGGGACTAGCGCAGGGGTCCTACGAGCAGTACTTC
>NA|NA|TRBJ2-1|TRBV7-2
CASSPGYYNEQFF
TGTGCCAGCAGCCCGGGATATTACAATGAGCAGTTCTTC
>NA|few|TRBJ2-1|TRBV7-6
CASSLEGQIYNEQFF
TGTGCCAGCAGCTTAGAAGGACAGATATACAATGAGCAGTTCTTC
>TRBD1|many|TRBJ1-2|TRBV12-3/TRBV12-4
CASSLAGTGGYGYTF
TGTGCCAGCAGTTTAGCTGGGACAGGGGGTTATGGCTACACCTTC
>TRBD1|few|TRBJ2-1|TRBV7-2
CASSLGDRGNEQFF
TGTGCCAGCAGCTTAGGCGACAGGGGTAATGAGCAGTTCTTC
>NA|NA|TRBJ2-7|TRBV3-2
CASSPRRQGATYEQYF
TGTGCCAGCAGCCCCCGAAGGCAGGGGGCTACCTACGAGCAGTACTTC
>NA|many|TRBJ2-1|TRBV28
CASSSGNEGEQFF
TGTGCCAGCAGTTCGGGCAACGAAGGTGAGCAGTTCTTC
>NA|few|TRBJ2-3|TRBV27
CATNGRRGQDTQYF
TGTGCCACTAACGGTCGGAGGGGGCAAGATACGCAGTATTTT